This TCR beta chain stems from a study of monozygotic twins with inflammatory bowel disease (dated by TCRdb to the late 2010s). General notes on the study: A total of 28 monozygotic twin pairs were included in the full study, comprising nine German pairs (four IBD-concordant, five IBD-discordant) and 19 IBD-discordant Danish pairs. Within discordant pairs, disease-associated traits were sought mainly by comparing IBD patients with their genetically identical healthy co-twins. Each individual had, on average, about 151 000 unique TCRalpha sequences and 181 000 unique TCRbeta sequences available for analysis.

On the study overall, not on this receptor specifically: Background noise and inter-individual variability may have been introduced into the repertoires by the differing immunosuppressive treatments among patients. The results gave no support for a single strong signal or clonotype linked to IBD. The analysis was unable to tell apart different T cell subtypes. No difference in repertoire similarity was observed between concordant and discordant twins, possibly owing to limited statistical power. A decrease in TCRbeta repertoire diversity, as measured by inverse Simpson index, was observed in IBD patients compared with their healthy co-twins. IBD patients shared fewer clonotypes with other individuals than healthy twins did, most markedly in patients showing signs of disease activity.

As concerns this clonotype: What antigen it recognizes has not been identified.

A roughly 2.5 ml peripheral blood sample was drawn into PAXgene tubes per donor and stored at -80°C. Total RNA was isolated from whole blood with the PAXgene blood miRNA kit on an automated QIAcube, without T cell sorting. Peripheral blood from monozygotic twin pairs who were concordant or discordant for inflammatory bowel disease underwent deep TCRalpha and TCRbeta repertoire profiling using unique molecular barcoding. For every twin pair, smoking habits were documented, and each individual was categorised as a current, former or never smoker. The CDR3 holds 16 amino acids from the cysteine to the phenylalanine. No DNA is listed. Taken from the germline V gene (reference sequence), the CDR1 and CDR2 loops are LNHDA and SQIVND. Libraries were built with 5' RACE. The input for every TCR library was approximately 3,500 ng of total RNA. For each sample, cDNA synthesis with SMARTScribe reverse transcriptase was split into eight separate reactions. During cDNA synthesis, unique molecular identifiers containing a 6-nucleotide sample barcode were introduced by template switching. TCRalpha and TCRbeta cDNA was amplified by two nested PCRs of 16 and 9 cycles, with bead purification after each PCR. Before amplification, the cDNA was treated with uracil DNA-glycosylase and purified using the QIAquick PCR purification kit. The second PCR was the step at which Illumina TruSeq-compatible adapters and sample-specific barcodes were added. TapeStation and Qubit were used to check library quality and concentration, and roughly 4.9 ng of each library was pooled. Sequencing of the pooled libraries was done on an Illumina HiSeq2500 single-index Rapid Run using custom sequencing primers and 2 x 100 bp reads. Regarding the original processing steps: MiGEC version 1.2.6 was used for UMI-based consensus assembly to correct PCR and sequencing errors. MiXCR version 2.1.1 handled V(D)J alignment, clonotype assembly and CDR3 extraction. To normalise gene usage, clonotype sharing and MAIT/NKT TCR abundance, the analysis used the top 1000, 10 000 and 20 000 clonotypes per sample. After downsampling to 27 000 UMIs, diversity was calculated as the inverse Simpson index using the vegan R package. Paired Mann-Whitney U tests were applied to discordant twin pairs, and Benjamini-Hochberg correction was used for multiple testing. Based on TCRdb reprocessing of the reads, there is one entry per CDR3 protein sequence, and DNA is missing. The V and J calls and clone size come from TCRdb's table, not from the authors' own analysis. This sample's records show about 99,000 distinct CDR3 sequences. The ten largest clones capture roughly 1.8% of the sample.

The sequencing input was blood. The chain links TRBV19 with TRBJ2-1; TCRdb names TRBD2, which stays unverified in the absence of DNA. This TCR was sampled from a human donor with ulcerative colitis or Crohn's disease, or a healthy co-twin of an affected twin (not recorded which). The CDR3 protein is CASSSVAAGGQNEQFF.